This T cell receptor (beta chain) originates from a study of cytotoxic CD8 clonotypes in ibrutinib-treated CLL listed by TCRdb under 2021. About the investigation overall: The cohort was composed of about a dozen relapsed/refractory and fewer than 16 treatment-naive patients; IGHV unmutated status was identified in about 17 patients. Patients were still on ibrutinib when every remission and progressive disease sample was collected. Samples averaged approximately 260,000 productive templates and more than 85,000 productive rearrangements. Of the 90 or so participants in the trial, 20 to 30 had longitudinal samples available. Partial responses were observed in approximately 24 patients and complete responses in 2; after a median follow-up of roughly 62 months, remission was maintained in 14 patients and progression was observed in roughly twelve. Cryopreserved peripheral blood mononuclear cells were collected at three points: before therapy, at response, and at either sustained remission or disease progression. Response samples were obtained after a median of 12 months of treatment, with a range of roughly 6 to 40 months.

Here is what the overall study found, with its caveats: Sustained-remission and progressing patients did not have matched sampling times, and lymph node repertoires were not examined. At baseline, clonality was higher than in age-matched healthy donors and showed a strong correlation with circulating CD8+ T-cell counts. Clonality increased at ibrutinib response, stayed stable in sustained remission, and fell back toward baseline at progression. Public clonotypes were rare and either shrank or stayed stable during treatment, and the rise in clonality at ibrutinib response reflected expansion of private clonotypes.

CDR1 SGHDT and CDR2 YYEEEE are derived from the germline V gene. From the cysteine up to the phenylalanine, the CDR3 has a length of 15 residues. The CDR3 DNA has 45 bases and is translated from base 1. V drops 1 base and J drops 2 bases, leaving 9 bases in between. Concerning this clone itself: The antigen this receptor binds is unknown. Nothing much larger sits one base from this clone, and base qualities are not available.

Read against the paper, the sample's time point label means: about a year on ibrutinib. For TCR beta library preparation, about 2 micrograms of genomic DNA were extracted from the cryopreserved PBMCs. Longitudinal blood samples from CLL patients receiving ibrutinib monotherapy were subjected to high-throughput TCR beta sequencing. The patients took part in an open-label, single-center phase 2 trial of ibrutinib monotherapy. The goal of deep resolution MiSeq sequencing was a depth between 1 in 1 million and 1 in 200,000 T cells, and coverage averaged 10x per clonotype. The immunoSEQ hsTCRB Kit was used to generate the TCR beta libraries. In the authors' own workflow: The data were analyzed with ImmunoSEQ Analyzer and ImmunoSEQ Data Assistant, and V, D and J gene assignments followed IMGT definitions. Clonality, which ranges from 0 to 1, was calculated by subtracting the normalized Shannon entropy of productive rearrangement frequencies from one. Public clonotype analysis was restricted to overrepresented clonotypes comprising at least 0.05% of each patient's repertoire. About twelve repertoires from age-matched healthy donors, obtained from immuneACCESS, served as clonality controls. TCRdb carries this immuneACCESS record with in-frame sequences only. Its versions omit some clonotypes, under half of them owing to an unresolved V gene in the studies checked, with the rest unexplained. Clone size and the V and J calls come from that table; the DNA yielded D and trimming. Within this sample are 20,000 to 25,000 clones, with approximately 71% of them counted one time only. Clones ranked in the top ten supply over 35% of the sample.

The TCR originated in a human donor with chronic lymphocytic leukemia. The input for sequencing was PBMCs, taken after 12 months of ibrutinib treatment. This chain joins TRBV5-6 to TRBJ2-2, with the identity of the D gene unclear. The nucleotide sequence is TGTGCCAGCAGCTTGAGGTCCCCTAACACCGGGGAGCTGTTTTTT. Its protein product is CASSLRSPNTGELFF. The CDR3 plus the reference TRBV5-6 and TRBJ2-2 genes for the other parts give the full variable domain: DAGVTQSPTHLIKTRGQQVTLRCSPKSGHDTVSWYQQALGQGPQFIFQYYEEEERQRGNFPDRFSGHQFPNYSSELNVNALLLGDSALYLCASSLRSPNTGELFFGEGSRLTVL.